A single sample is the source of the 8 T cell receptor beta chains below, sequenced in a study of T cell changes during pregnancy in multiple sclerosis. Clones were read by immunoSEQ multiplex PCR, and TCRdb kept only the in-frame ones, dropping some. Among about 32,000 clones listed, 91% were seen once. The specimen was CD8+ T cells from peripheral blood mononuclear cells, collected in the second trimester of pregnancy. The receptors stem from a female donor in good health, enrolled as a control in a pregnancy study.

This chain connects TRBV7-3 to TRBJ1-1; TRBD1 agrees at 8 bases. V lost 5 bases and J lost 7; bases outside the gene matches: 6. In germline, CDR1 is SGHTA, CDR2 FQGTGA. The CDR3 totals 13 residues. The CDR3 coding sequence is TGTGCCAGCAGCGCAACAGGGGGGGGTGAAGCTTTCTTT. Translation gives CASSATGGGEAFF. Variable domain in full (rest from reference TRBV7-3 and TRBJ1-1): GAGVSQTPSNKVTEKGKYVELRCDPISGHTALYWYRQSLGQGPEFLIYFQGTGAADDSGLPNDRFFAVRPEGSVSTLKIQRTERGDSAVYLCASSATGGGEAFFGQGTRLTVV.

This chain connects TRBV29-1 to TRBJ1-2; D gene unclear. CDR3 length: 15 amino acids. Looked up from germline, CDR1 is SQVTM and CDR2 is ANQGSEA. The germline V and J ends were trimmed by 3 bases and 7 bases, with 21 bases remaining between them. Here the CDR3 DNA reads TGCAGCGTTGAGGATATTTTAGAGTCCGGGAGTGGCTACACCTTC. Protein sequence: CSVEDILESGSGYTF.

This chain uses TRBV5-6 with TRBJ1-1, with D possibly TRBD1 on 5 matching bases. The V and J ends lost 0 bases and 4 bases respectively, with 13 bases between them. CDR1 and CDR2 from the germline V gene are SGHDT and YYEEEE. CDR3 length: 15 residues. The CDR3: CASSLGGADPTEAFF. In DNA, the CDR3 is TGTGCCAGCAGCTTGGGGGGCGCGGACCCCACTGAAGCTTTCTTT.

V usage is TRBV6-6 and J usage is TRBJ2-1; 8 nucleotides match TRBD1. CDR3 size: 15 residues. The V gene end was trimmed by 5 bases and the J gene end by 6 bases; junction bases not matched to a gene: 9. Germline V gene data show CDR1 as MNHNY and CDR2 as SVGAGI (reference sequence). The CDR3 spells CASSPRTGTGNEQFF. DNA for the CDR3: TGTGCCAGCAGTCCCCGGACAGGGACTGGCAATGAGCAGTTCTTC.

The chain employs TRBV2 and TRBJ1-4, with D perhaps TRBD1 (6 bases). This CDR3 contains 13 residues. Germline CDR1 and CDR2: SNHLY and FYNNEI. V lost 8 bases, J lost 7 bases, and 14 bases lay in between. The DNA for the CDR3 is TGTGCCAGCGCTCCAGGGGTAACTGAAAAACTGTTTTTT. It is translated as CASAPGVTEKLFF.

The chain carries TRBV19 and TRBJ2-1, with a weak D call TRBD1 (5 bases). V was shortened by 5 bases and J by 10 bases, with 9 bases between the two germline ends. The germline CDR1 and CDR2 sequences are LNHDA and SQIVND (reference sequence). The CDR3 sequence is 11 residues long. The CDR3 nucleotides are TGTGCCAGTAGTCTCAGGGAAGAGCAGTTCTTC. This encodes CASSLREEQFF.

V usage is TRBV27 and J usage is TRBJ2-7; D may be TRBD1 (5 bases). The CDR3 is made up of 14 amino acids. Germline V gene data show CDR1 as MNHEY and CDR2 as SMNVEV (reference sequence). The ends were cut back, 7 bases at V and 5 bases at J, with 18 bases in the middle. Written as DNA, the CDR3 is TGTGCCAGCACCAAAGGGGCAGGGCTCGACGAGCAGTACTTC. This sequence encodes CASTKGAGLDEQYF.

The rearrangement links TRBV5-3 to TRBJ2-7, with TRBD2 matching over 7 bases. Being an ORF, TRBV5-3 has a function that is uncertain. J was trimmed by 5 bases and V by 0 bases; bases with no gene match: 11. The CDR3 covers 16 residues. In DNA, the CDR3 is TGTGCCAGAAGCTTGGAGCGACGGGGGGTCCAAGACGAGCAGTACTTC. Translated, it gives CARSLERRGVQDEQYF.